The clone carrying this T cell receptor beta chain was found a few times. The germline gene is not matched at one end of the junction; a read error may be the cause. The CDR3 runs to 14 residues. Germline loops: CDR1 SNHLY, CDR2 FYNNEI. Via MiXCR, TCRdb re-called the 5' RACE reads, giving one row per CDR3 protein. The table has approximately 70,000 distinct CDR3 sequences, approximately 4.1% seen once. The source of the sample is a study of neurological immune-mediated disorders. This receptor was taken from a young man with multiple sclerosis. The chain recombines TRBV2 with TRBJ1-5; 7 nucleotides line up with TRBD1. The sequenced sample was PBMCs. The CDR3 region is CATAGRGLGQPQNF. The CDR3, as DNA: TGTGCCACCGCCGGCAGGGGGTTAGGTCAGCCCCAGAATTTT. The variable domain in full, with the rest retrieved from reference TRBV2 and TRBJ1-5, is EPEVTQTPSHQVTQMGQEVILRCVPISNHLYFYWYRQILGQKVEFLVSFYNNEISEKSEIFDDQFSVERPDGSNFTLKIRSTKLEDSAMYFCATAGRGLGQPQNFGDGTRLSIL.